The 28 T cell receptor beta chains reported below all come from one sample, sequenced in a study of CD8 T cells in Susac syndrome. A quantity of about 0.45 to 1 ug RNA underwent reverse transcription using random hexamers. MiXCR was run by TCRdb on the immunoSEQ multiplex PCR reads, yielding one entry per CDR3 protein. In the table there are about 210,000 distinct CDR3 sequences, 93% of which are singletons. Sample: CD4+ T cells from PBMCs. The source of these receptors is a human donor in good health.

The V call is TRBV20-1, the J call TRBJ2-7, with 9 bases aligning to TRBD1. CDR3 length: 12 residues. V shed 6 bases and J 6 bases; nucleotides not matched to a gene: 6. CDR1 DFQATT and CDR2 SNEGSKA come from the germline V gene (reference sequence). The DNA of the CDR3 is TGCAGTGCAGGAAGGACAGGGGCCGAGCAGTACGTC. It encodes CSAGRTGAEQYV.

This clonotype was seen more than once but under ten times. The rearrangement joins TRBV2 to TRBJ2-3; no clear D. CDR1 is SNHLY, CDR2 FYNNEI, per germline. This CDR3 spans 13 amino acids. Trimming pared 5 bases from V and 0 bases from J, leaving 6 bases between. The CDR3 reads CASSQDSTDTQYF. In DNA form, the CDR3 reads TGTGCCAGCAGTCAAGACAGCACAGATACGCAGTATTTT.

The chain couples TRBV9 to TRBJ2-3; D remains unclear. The CDR3 loop spans 13 amino acids. Germline CDR1 reads SGDLS; CDR2 reads YYNGEE. V was cut by 0 bases and J by 5 bases, with 7 bases left in between. DNA of the CDR3: TGTGCCAGCAGCGTAGAACAGATAGATACGCAGTATTTT. It is translated as CASSVEQIDTQYF.

The chain combines TRBV29-1 with TRBJ1-1; D may be TRBD1 (5 bases). The V gene's germline CDR1 is SQVTM and CDR2 ANQGSEA. The V gene lost 4 bases and the J gene lost 4 bases, with 10 bases spanning the gap. This CDR3 contains 12 residues. CDR3 loop: CSVAGSVTEAFF. In nucleotides, the CDR3 is TGCAGCGTTGCAGGGTCGGTCACTGAAGCTTTCTTT.

The chain carries TRBV5-8 and TRBJ1-1, with no clear D. Germline lookup yields CDR1 SGHTS and CDR2 YDEGEE. V dropped 10 bases and J dropped 1 base, with 29 bases sitting between them. The CDR3 sequence is 18 residues long. CDR3 DNA: TGTGCCGCAAGCGGGGAGACACCATTGGATCGGTGGAACACTGAAGCTTTCTTT. This gives the protein CAASGETPLDRWNTEAFF.

The chain recombines TRBV9 with TRBJ1-1; TRBD1 might be the D (5 bases). Trimming pared 3 bases from V and 5 bases from J, leaving 23 bases between. The germline V gene has CDR1 SGDLS and CDR2 YYNGEE. The CDR3 extends over 17 amino acids. The CDR3 DNA reads TGTGCCAGCAGCGCCCTCGAGGATTTGAGGGGCGGTACTGAAGCTTTCTTT. Translation gives CASSALEDLRGGTEAFF.

The chain joins TRBV18 to TRBJ2-7, with D possibly being TRBD2 (6 bases). CDR3 size: 14 residues. Looked up from germline, CDR1 is KGHSH and CDR2 is LQKENI. Between the trimmed V and J ends, which lost 6 bases and 4 bases, there was a span of 16 bases. DNA for the CDR3: TGTGCCAGCTCCCAACGGGGAGGAGGATACGAGCAGTACTTC. Residues: CASSQRGGGYEQYF.

V usage is TRBV5-1 and J usage is TRBJ2-6; D unresolved. Germline-derived CDR1 and CDR2 are SGHRS and YFSETQ. The CDR3 sequence is 16 residues long. V lost 4 bases, J lost 2 bases, and 13 bases lay in between. CDR3 sequence (DNA): TGCGCCAGCAGCGCCGGCGCCGCAACTGGGGCCAACGTCCTGACTTTC. This gives the protein CASSAGAATGANVLTF.

The genes are TRBV18 and TRBJ1-5; D gene uncertain. Germline V gene sequence: CDR1 KGHSH, CDR2 LQKENI. Between the trimmed V and J ends, which lost 2 bases and 1 base, there was a span of 9 bases. The CDR3 length is 15 residues. The CDR3 DNA follows: TGTGCCAGCTCACCATCCGTGGGGAGCAATCAGCCCCAGCATTTT. Amino acids: CASSPSVGSNQPQHF.

The CDR3 sequence: CASSSGHTNTGELFF. CDR3 sequence (DNA): TGCGCCAGCAGCTCGGGACATACGAACACCGGGGAGCTGTTTTTT. The chain employs TRBV5-1 and TRBJ2-2, with D possibly TRBD1 on 6 matching bases. This CDR3 has 15 residues. Germline lookup yields CDR1 SGHRS and CDR2 YFSETQ. The V end lost 3 bases, the J end lost 0 bases, and 9 bases lay between the germline ends.

This chain uses TRBV2 with TRBJ2-5, with D possibly being TRBD1 or TRBD2 (5 bases each). Germline loops: CDR1 SNHLY, CDR2 FYNNEI. The CDR3 extends over 13 amino acids. V dropped 7 bases and J dropped 8 bases, with 17 bases sitting between them. The CDR3 spells CASMEDTRATQYF. CDR3 nucleotide sequence: TGTGCCAGCATGGAGGACACGAGAGCTACCCAGTACTTC.

V gene TRBV28 combines with J gene TRBJ1-1; TRBD1 agrees at 7 bases. The germline CDR1 and CDR2 sequences are MDHEN and SYDVKM. The trim removed 4 bases at V and 3 bases at J, leaving 14 bases unmatched. The CDR3 sequence is 17 residues long. CDR3 sequence reads: CASSYPRTGPQDTEAFF. CDR3 nucleotides: TGTGCCAGCAGTTATCCCCGGACAGGTCCCCAGGACACTGAAGCTTTCTTT.

The V and J genes are TRBV5-1 and TRBJ2-3; D is unclear. Trimming removed 0 bases from V and 0 bases from J, with 8 bases in between. The germline gives CDR1 SGHRS, CDR2 YFSETQ. CDR3 size: 15 residues. The CDR3 DNA is TGCGCCAGCAGCTTGGACCCGATTAGCACAGATACGCAGTATTTT. Translated: CASSLDPISTDTQYF.

DNA for the CDR3: TGTGCCAGCAGTTACGGCTCTAGCGGGGGATTCGAGACCCAGTACTTC. Translated, it gives CASSYGSSGGFETQYF. The V gene is TRBV6-2 or TRBV6-3, the J gene TRBJ2-5, with TRBD2 identical over 10 bases. Germline lookup yields CDR1 MNHEY and CDR2 SVGEGT. Trimming removed 2 bases from V and 5 bases from J; junction bases left unmatched: 8. The CDR3 is made up of 16 amino acids.

The chain uses TRBV30 and TRBJ1-1; 7 bases align to TRBD1. V shed 0 bases, J shed 5 bases, and the junction held 9 bases outside the gene matches. The CDR3 sequence is 15 residues long. Germline values: CDR1 GTSNPN, CDR2 SVGIG (reference sequence). CDR3 in amino acids: CAWSVLRGSRTEAFF. CDR3 coding DNA: TGTGCCTGGAGTGTACTCAGGGGGTCGCGAACTGAAGCTTTCTTT.

This chain links TRBV19 with TRBJ2-1; no reliable D call. The CDR3 extends over 14 amino acids. With 6 bases removed from V and 1 base from J, the gap between germline ends came to 10 bases. Germline V lookup: CDR1 LNHDA, CDR2 SQIVND (reference sequence). CDR3 in amino acids: CASSLQWSYNEQFF. The CDR3 nucleotides read TGTGCCAGTAGCCTACAGTGGTCCTACAATGAGCAGTTCTTC.

The chain links TRBV9 to TRBJ1-3; D remains unclear. Germline assignment: CDR1 SGDLS and CDR2 YYNGEE. CDR3 size: 16 residues. Deletions cut 0 bases from V and 0 bases from J, with 10 bases between. Here the CDR3 DNA reads TGTGCCAGCAGCGTAGTAGGGAGAAGCTCTGGAAACACCATATATTTT. It codes for CASSVVGRSSGNTIYF.

The rearrangement links TRBV12-3 or TRBV12-4 to TRBJ2-7; a possible D gene is TRBD2 (7 bases). V lost 3 bases and J 1 base, leaving 16 bases between the germline ends. The CDR3 is 16 amino acids. CDR3 residues: CASSFGGGGGSYEQYF. The CDR3 nucleotides read TGTGCCAGCAGTTTTGGGGGGGGCGGGGGATCCTACGAGCAGTACTTC.

The chain recombines TRBV29-1 with TRBJ2-7; 7 bases are shared with TRBD1. V lost 7 bases, J lost 5 bases, and 8 bases stayed unmatched. CDR3 length: 12 residues. The germline V gene has CDR1 SQVTM and CDR2 ANQGSEA. As DNA, the CDR3 is TGCAGCGCCGCGGACAGGTTACACGAGCAGTACTTC. Translated, it gives CSAADRLHEQYF.

The gene calls are TRBV7-3 and TRBJ2-2; 10 bases are a match to TRBD2. There are 14 residues in the CDR3. The germline CDR1 and CDR2 sequences are SGHTA and FQGTGA. The V segment lost 8 bases and the J segment 8 bases; nucleotides outside the gene matches: 8. CDR3 amino acids: CASGLAASSGELFF. The CDR3 DNA reads TGTGCCAGCGGACTAGCGGCTTCGTCGGGGGAGCTGTTTTTT.

The gene calls are TRBV7-9 and TRBJ2-1; TRBD2 matches 8 bases. This CDR3 has 16 amino acids. With V trimmed by 0 bases and J by 6 bases, 7 bases remained unmatched. Germline V gene lookup returns CDR1 SEHNR and CDR2 FQNEAQ (reference sequence). CDR3 residues: CASSLAPRGGINEQFF. CDR3 coding DNA: TGTGCCAGCAGCTTAGCGCCCCGGGGGGGCATCAATGAGCAGTTCTTC.

The rearrangement joins TRBV24-1 to TRBJ2-1; maybe TRBD2 (6 bases). Trimming left V 4 bases short and J 6 bases short, with 27 bases between. Germline V gives CDR1 KGHDR, CDR2 SFDVKD. The CDR3 runs to 19 residues. DNA for the CDR3: TGTGCCACCAGTGACCGTCATACGCCGCCGGGCGGGACGCCCAATGAGCAGTTCTTC. Amino acid sequence: CATSDRHTPPGGTPNEQFF.

The chain recombines TRBV19 with TRBJ2-7; 10 bases align to TRBD2. The CDR3 loop spans 15 amino acids. After removal of 4 bases from V and 3 bases from J, the junction contained 6 bases not matched to a gene. Germline-derived CDR1 and CDR2 are LNHDA and SQIVND (reference sequence). The CDR3, as DNA: TGTGCCAGTAGTAAAGGGACTAGCGTGTACTACGAGCAGTACGTC. It translates to CASSKGTSVYYEQYV.

This rearrangement joins TRBV7-2 to TRBJ1-2, with a weak D call TRBD1 (5 bases). This CDR3 contains 16 residues. V lost 6 bases to trimming and J lost 0 bases, with 17 bases between them. Germline V CDR1 and CDR2: SGHTA, FQGNSA. The CDR3 protein is CASSLYRGTTNYGYTF. DNA of the CDR3: TGTGCCAGCAGTCTATACCGCGGGACCACTAACTATGGCTACACCTTC.

This rearrangement joins TRBV5-1 to TRBJ2-1, with a possible D match to TRBD2 (5 bases). The V gene's germline CDR1 is SGHRS and CDR2 YFSETQ. CDR3 length equals 14 residues. The germline V and J ends were trimmed by 5 bases and 5 bases, with 14 bases remaining between them. The CDR3 reads CASRPASSHNEQFF. DNA for the CDR3: TGCGCCAGCAGACCGGCTAGCAGCCACAATGAGCAGTTCTTC.

The V and J genes are TRBV7-2 and TRBJ1-6; D is unclear. With 5 bases removed from V and 0 bases from J, the gap between germline ends came to 11 bases. The CDR3 has 16 amino acids. The germline V gene encodes CDR1 SGHTA and CDR2 FQGNSA. The CDR3 spells CASSLAVGSYNSPLHF. Here the CDR3 DNA reads TGTGCCAGCAGCCTCGCCGTAGGCTCCTATAATTCACCCCTCCACTTT.

In its sample, this clonotype was seen a few times. The chain couples TRBV12-3 or TRBV12-4 to TRBJ2-7; D is ambiguous. This CDR3 region has 12 residues. The V gene lost 5 bases and the J gene lost 2 bases, with 7 bases spanning the gap. CDR3 bases: TGTGCCAGCAGTCTTCATGCCTACGAGCAGTACTTC. Protein sequence: CASSLHAYEQYF.

The J gene is TRBJ1-4, the V gene TRBV7-3; 8 positions agree with TRBD1. The ends lost 6 bases at V and 7 bases at J; junction bases unmatched: 4. Germline V gene sequence: CDR1 SGHTA, CDR2 FQGTGA. CDR3 length equals 13 residues. CDR3 residues: CASSAGTGEKLFF. CDR3 nucleotide sequence: TGTGCCAGCAGTGCGGGGACAGGTGAAAAACTGTTTTTT.